The clone carrying this TCR beta chain was counted ten times or more. What it recognizes is unknown. This entry comes from a study of T cells in Graves' hyperthyroidism and ophthalmopathy. The V and J ends lost 5 bases and 1 base, in that order; junction bases with no gene match: 20. The V gene's germline CDR1 is DFQATT and CDR2 SNEGSKA (reference sequence). This CDR3 region has 19 residues. The study, taken as a whole, reports: Most thyroid clonotypes with frequency above 0.001 were detected in blood.

Amplification targeted TCR beta CDR3 regions from RNA transcripts. HTBI primers drove first-round RT-PCR of the TCR CDR3. TCRdb reanalysed the multiplex PCR reads using MiXCR and keeps one entry per CDR3 protein. This sample has about 290,000 distinct CDR3 sequences, with roughly an eighth found just once. This chain joins TRBV20-1 and TRBJ2-3, with TRBD2 matching over 8 bases. This sequence originates from a woman in her thirties or forties with Graves' hyperthyroidism. Sequencing was performed on blood. Written as DNA, the CDR3 is TGCAGTGCTCTTTCCCCAGCGGGAGTCTCAGGAGGAGGCACAGATACGCAGTATTTT. It encodes CSALSPAGVSGGGTDTQYF.